This T cell receptor beta chain was sequenced in a study of PD-L1 blockade in urothelial cancer. Turning to the study itself: T cell content in blood samples showed a median of about 140,000.

Repertoires were generated with immunoSEQ multiplex PCR, while TCRdb's copy carries only in-frame clones and drops some. Counted here are just over 50,000 clones, around 80% occurring once; the ten biggest clones make up roughly 4%. Stated time point: pretreatment peripheral blood. This CDR3 contains 15 residues. Germline CDR1 is MNHEY and CDR2 is SMNVEV (reference sequence). Trimming shortened V by 0 bases and J by 6 bases, and 13 bases separated the two germline ends. This clonotype originated in a man aged 65-85 years with urothelial cancer. The V call is TRBV27, the J call TRBJ2-3; tentatively, D is TRBD2 (6 bases). Material: PBMCs, obtained around atezolizumab (anti-PD-L1) treatment. The chain's CDR3 is CASSLSRLDSDTQYF. CDR3 nucleotides: TGTGCCAGCAGTTTATCCCGACTAGATAGTGATACGCAGTATTTT.